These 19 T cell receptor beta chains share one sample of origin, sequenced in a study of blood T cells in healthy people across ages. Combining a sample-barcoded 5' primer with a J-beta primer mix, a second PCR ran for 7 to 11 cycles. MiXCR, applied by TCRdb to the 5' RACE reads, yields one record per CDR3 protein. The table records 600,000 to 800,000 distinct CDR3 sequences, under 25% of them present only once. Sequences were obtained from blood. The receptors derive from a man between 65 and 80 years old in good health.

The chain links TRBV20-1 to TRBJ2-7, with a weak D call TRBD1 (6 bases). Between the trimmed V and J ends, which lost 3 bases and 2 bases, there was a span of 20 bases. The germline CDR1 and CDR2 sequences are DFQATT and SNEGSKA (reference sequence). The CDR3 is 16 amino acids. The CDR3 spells CSARTGGSMIPYEQYF. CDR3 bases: TGCAGTGCTAGGACAGGTGGCAGCATGATACCCTACGAGCAGTACTTC.

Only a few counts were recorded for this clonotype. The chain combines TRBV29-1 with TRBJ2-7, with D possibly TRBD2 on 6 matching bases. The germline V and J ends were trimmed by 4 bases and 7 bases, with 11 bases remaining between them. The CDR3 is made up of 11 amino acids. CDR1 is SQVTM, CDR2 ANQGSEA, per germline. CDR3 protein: CSVGGGLEQYF. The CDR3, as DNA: TGCAGCGTTGGTGGGGGGTTAGAGCAGTACTTC.

The CDR3, as DNA: TGTGCCAGCAGTAGCCGGGGCACGAGCTCCTACAATGAGCAGTTCTTC. Encoded protein: CASSSRGTSSYNEQFF. The chain couples TRBV2 to TRBJ2-1; TRBD1 or TRBD2 may be the D gene (5 bases each). CDR3 length: 16 residues. Germline CDR1 SNHLY, CDR2 FYNNEI. Trimming cost V 5 bases and J 0 bases, with 14 bases left between them.

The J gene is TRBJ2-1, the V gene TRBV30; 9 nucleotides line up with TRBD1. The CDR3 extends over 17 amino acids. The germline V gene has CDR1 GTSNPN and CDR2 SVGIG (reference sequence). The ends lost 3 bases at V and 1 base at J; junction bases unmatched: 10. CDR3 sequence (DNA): TGTGCCTGGAGCCGGGACAGGGATAGGTTATCCTACAATGAGCAGTTCTTC. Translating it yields CAWSRDRDRLSYNEQFF.

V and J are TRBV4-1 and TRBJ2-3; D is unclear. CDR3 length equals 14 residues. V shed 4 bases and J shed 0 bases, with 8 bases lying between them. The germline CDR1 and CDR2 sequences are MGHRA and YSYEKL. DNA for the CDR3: TGCGCCAGCAGCCCTCAAACTAGCACAGATACGCAGTATTTT. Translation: CASSPQTSTDTQYF.

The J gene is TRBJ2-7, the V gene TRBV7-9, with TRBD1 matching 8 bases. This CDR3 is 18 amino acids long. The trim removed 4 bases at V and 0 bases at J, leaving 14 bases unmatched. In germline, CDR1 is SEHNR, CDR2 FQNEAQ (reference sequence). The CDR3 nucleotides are TGTGCCAGCAGCTCCTTACAGGGGGGACGGGGGCTCTCCTACGAGCAGTACTTC. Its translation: CASSSLQGGRGLSYEQYF. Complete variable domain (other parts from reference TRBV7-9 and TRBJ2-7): DTGVSQNPRHKITKRGQNVTFRCDPISEHNRLYWYRQTLGQGPEFLTYFQNEAQLEKSRLLSDRFSAERPKGSFSTLEIQRTEQGDSAMYLCASSSLQGGRGLSYEQYFGPGTRLTVT.

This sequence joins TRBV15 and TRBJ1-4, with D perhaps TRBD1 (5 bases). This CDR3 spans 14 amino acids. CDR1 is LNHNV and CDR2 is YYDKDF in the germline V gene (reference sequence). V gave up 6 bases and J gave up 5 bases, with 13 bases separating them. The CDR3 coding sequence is TGTGCCACCAGAGGGGCAGGGTACAATGAAAAACTGTTTTTT. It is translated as CATRGAGYNEKLFF.

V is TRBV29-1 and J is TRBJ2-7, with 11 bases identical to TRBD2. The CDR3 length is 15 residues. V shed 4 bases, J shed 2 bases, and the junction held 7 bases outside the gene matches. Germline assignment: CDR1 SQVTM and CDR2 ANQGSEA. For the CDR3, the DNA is TGCAGCGTTGTCCCCGGGACTAGCGGAGCCTACGAGCAGTACTTC. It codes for CSVVPGTSGAYEQYF.

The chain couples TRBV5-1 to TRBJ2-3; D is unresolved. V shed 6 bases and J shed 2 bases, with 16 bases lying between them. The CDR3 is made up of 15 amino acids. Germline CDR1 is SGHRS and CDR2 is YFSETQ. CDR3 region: CASTSTSAPTDTQYF. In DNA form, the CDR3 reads TGCGCCAGCACATCTACAAGCGCACCCACAGATACGCAGTATTTT. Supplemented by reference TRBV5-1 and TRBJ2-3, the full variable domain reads KAGVTQTPRYLIKTRGQQVTLSCSPISGHRSVSWYQQTPGQGLQFLFEYFSETQRNKGNFPGRFSGRQFSNSRSEMNVSTLELGDSALYLCASTSTSAPTDTQYFGPGTRLTVL.

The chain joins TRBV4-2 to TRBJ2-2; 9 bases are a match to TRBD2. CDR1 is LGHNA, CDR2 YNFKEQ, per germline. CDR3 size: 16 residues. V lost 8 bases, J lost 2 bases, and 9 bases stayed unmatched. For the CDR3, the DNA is TGTGCCAGCCGGGAGACTAGCGGAACCAACACCGGGGAGCTGTTTTTT. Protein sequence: CASRETSGTNTGELFF.

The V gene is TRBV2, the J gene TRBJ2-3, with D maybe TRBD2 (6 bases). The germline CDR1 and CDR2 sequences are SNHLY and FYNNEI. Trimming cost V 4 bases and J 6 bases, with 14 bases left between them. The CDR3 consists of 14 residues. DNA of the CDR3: TGTGCCAGCAGTGTCCTTACTAGCTCGGATACGCAGTATTTT. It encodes CASSVLTSSDTQYF.

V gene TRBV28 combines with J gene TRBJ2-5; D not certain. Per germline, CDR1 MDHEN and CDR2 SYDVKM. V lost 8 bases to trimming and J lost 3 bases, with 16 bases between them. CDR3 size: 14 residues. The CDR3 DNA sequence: TGTGCCAGCGGTCCATCTCCAGTCAAAGAGACCCAGTACTTC. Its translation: CASGPSPVKETQYF.

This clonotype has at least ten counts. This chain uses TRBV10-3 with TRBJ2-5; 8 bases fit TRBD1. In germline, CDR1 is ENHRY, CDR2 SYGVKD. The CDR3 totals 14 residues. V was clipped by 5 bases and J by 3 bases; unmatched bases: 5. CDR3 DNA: TGTGCCATCAGTCTAACAGGGGGAAAAGAGACCCAGTACTTC. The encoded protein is CAISLTGGKETQYF.

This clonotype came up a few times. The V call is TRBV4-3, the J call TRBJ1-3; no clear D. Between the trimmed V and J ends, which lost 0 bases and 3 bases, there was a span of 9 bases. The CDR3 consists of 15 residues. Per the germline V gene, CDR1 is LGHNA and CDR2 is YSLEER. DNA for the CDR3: TGCGCCAGCAGCCAAGATAGTACGGTTGGAAACACCATATATTTT. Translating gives CASSQDSTVGNTIYF.

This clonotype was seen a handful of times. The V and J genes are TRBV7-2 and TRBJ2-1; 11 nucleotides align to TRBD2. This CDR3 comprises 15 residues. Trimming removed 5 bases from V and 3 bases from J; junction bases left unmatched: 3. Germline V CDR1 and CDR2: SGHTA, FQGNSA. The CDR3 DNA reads TGTGCCAGCAGCCGGGGACTAGCGGTCTACAATGAGCAGTTCTTC. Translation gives CASSRGLAVYNEQFF.

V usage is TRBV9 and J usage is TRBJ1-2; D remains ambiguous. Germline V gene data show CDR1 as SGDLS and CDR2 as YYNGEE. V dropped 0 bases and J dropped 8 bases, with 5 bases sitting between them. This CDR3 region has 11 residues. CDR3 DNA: TGTGCCAGCAGCGTAGACGGAGGCTACACCTTC. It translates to CASSVDGGYTF.

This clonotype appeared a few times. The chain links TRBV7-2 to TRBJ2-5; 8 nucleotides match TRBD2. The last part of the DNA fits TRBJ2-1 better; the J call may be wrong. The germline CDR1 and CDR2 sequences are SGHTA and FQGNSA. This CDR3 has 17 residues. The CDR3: CASSTQPGTSRSYEQFF. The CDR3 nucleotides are TGTGCCAGCAGCACCCAACCCGGGACTAGTCGGAGCTATGAGCAGTTCTTC.

The CDR3 DNA is TGCAGTGCCAATGGACAGGGGGCGCGTAGTGAGCAGTTCTTC. Encoded protein: CSANGQGARSEQFF. The chain recombines TRBV20-1 with TRBJ2-5, with 11 bases aligning to TRBD1. TRBJ2-1 matches the DNA end more closely, so the J call is doubtful. Germline V gene sequence: CDR1 DFQATT, CDR2 SNEGSKA (reference sequence). The CDR3 runs 14 residues.

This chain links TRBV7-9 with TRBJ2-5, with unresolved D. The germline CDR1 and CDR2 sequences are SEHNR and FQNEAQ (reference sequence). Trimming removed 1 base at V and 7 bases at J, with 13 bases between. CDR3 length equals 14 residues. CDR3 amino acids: CASSLEAPPGTQYF. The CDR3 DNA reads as TGTGCCAGCAGCTTAGAGGCCCCGCCCGGGACCCAGTACTTC.